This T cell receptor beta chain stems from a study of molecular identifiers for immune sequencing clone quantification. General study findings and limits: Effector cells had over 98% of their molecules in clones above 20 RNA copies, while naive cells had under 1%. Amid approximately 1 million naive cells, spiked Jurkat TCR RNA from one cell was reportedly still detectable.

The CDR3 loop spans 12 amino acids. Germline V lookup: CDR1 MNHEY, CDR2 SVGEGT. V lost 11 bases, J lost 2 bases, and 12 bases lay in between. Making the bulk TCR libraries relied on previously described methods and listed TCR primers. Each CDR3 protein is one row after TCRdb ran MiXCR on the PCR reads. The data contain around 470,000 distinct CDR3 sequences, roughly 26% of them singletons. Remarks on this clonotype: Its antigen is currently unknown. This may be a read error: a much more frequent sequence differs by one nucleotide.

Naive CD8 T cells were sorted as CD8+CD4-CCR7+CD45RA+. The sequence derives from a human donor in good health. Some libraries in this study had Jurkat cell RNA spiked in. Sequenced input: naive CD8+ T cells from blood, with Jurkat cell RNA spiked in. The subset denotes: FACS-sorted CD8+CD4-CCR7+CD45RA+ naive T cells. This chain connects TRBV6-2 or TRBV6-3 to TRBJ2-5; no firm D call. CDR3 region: CAGTRGQETQYF. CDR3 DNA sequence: TGTGCCGGCACCAGAGGACAAGAGACCCAGTACTTC.